A selection of T cell receptor beta chains follows, all from one sample in a study of PD-1 blockade in mismatch repair-deficient tumors. Produced via immunoSEQ multiplex PCR; TCRdb's table is partial and in-frame only. The sample comprises 60,000 to 65,000 clones, around 89% of which are singletons, and approximately 15% rests with the top ten. The input for sequencing was peripheral blood, taken 52 weeks after starting pembrolizumab. The receptor source for this set is an adult with mismatch repair-deficient cancer. The CDR3 runs from the conserved cysteine through the conserved F or W. A D gene is named only where the DNA matches it firmly. Where a row states a size, it is once, few, many or the class of an expanded clone; other rows omit it.

.	TRBV7-9	.	TRBJ2-7	CASSLDGSNEQYF	TGTGCCAGCAGCTTAGACGGCAGCAACGAGCAGTACTTC
.	TRBV19	TRBD2	TRBJ2-1	CASSLLAGDYNEQFF	TGTGCCAGTAGCCTCCTAGCGGGAGACTACAATGAGCAGTTCTTC
.	TRBV6-5	.	TRBJ2-5	CASSYSGLARETQYF	TGTGCCAGCAGTTACTCAGGGCTAGCTAGGGAGACCCAGTACTTC
.	TRBV30	.	TRBJ2-7	CAWSVFWGRNHEQYF	TGTGCCTGGAGTGTATTTTGGGGGAGGAACCACGAGCAGTACTTC
.	TRBV19	.	TRBJ2-5	CASSRQGGETQYF	TGTGCCAGTAGCAGACAGGGAGGGGAGACCCAGTACTTC
.	TRBV30	TRBD1	TRBJ2-3	CAWGDRDRGTDTQYF	TGTGCCTGGGGGGACCGGGACAGGGGGACAGATACGCAGTATTTT
few	TRBV5-1	.	TRBJ2-7	CASSLYGSYEQYF	TGCGCCAGCAGCTTGTACGGCTCCTACGAGCAGTACTTC
.	TRBV4-3	.	TRBJ2-3	CASSPLIGIPDTQYF	TGCGCCAGCAGCCCTCTTATTGGCATCCCAGATACGCAGTATTTT
few	TRBV5-1	.	TRBJ2-7	CASSLVGTSYEQYF	TGCGCCAGCAGCTTGGTCGGGACCTCCTACGAGCAGTACTTC
.	TRBV19	TRBD1	TRBJ2-2	CASSPLGTDTGELFF	TGTGCCAGTAGTCCCCTCGGGACAGATACCGGGGAGCTGTTTTTT
few	TRBV19	TRBD1	TRBJ1-2	CASSIGQGATGYTF	TGTGCCAGTAGTATCGGACAGGGGGCTACGGGCTACACCTTC
few	TRBV7-9	.	TRBJ2-7	CASRAEGEYEQYF	TGTGCCAGCAGAGCAGAGGGGGAGTACGAGCAGTACTTC
.	TRBV11-2	.	TRBJ2-3	CASSLERHLDTQYF	TGTGCCAGCAGCTTAGAGCGGCACCTAGATACGCAGTATTTT
.	TRBV13	.	TRBJ2-3	CASSLNEGSDTQYF	TGTGCCAGCAGCTTAAACGAGGGGTCAGATACGCAGTATTTT
.	TRBV27	.	TRBJ2-3	CASSTVGEDTQYF	TGTGCCAGCAGCACCGTGGGGGAGGATACGCAGTATTTT
once	TRBV6-5	.	TRBJ1-1	CASSYRTDMNTEAFF	TGTGCCAGCAGTTATCGGACAGACATGAACACTGAAGCTTTCTTT
.	TRBV4-2	.	TRBJ2-5	CASSGVTNQETQYF	TGTGCCAGCAGCGGGGTAACGAACCAAGAGACCCAGTACTTC
.	TRBV6-6	.	TRBJ2-7	CASSNTDYEQYF	TGTGCCAGCAGTAACACAGACTACGAGCAGTACTTC
large	TRBV5-1	.	TRBJ2-3	CASSLGTGGGTDTQYF	TGCGCCAGCAGCTTGGGGACCGGTGGAGGCACAGATACGCAGTATTTT
.	TRBV21-1	.	TRBJ2-3	CASSKAAYGGREDTQYF	TGTGCCAGCAGCAAAGCGGCATACGGGGGGCGTGAAGATACGCAGTATTTT
.	TRBV5-1	TRBD2	TRBJ2-3	CASSLASGSIPSRDTQYF	TGCGCCAGCAGCTTGGCTAGCGGGAGTATCCCCTCCCGTGATACGCAGTATTTT
.	TRBV29-1	.	TRBJ2-7	CSVGVRGYEQYF	TGCAGCGTTGGGGTCAGGGGCTACGAGCAGTACTTC
.	TRBV4-1	TRBD1	TRBJ2-7	CASSQRQGAKEQYF	TGCGCCAGCAGCCAAAGGCAGGGGGCGAAGGAGCAGTACTTC
.	TRBV4-1	.	TRBJ2-5	CASSQGPTSQRETQYF	TGCGCCAGCAGCCAAGGTCCGACCAGCCAACGGGAGACCCAGTACTTC
.	TRBV20-1	.	TRBJ2-7	CSVTDSYEQYF	TGCAGTGTAACAGATTCCTACGAGCAGTACTTC
.	TRBV30	TRBD1	TRBJ2-4	CAWSVKGTGVNIQYF	TGTGCCTGGAGTGTAAAGGGGACAGGGGTTAACATTCAGTACTTC
.	TRBV27	TRBD1	TRBJ2-7	CASSPGQVHYEQYF	TGTGCCAGCAGTCCGGGACAGGTCCACTACGAGCAGTACTTC
once	TRBV11-2	TRBD2	TRBJ2-7	CASSLEPSGSYEQYF	TGTGCCAGCAGCTTAGAACCTAGCGGATCCTACGAGCAGTACTTC